This TCR beta chain was sequenced during a study of metastatic and nonmetastatic thyroid tumors. Study in general: Repertoires from blood and tumor or nodule tissue of malignant and benign thyroid patients were compared. Regarding the study as a whole: Malignant thyroid tumors reportedly had TCR beta diversity that was significantly higher than in benign nodules, in blood and tumor.

A word on this clone: Its antigen is still unknown.

As handled by the study authors: Variation in CDR3 across clinicopathological groups served as the basis for constructing a distant-metastasis classifier in papillary thyroid cancer. TCRdb redid the clone calls on the PCR reads using MiXCR. The authors' filters were not applied to this entry. The sample contains roughly 4,100 clones, 36% of which appear only once. Treatment of any kind had been given to no patient before thyroid surgery. The CDR3 extends over 18 amino acids. With 0 bases removed from V and 4 bases from J, the gap between germline ends came to 21 bases. Germline assignment: CDR1 MNHNS and CDR2 SASEGT.

The chain has TRBV6-1 and TRBJ1-2, with D perhaps TRBD1 (5 bases). The sample was tumor tissue. This sequence was found in a female donor with papillary thyroid cancer or a benign thyroid nodule (not recorded which). Some clones in this sample may be carry-over from other donors' samples. The CDR3 coding sequence is TGTGCCAGCAGTGAAGCAGTCACCCATGGGGCAGGCCCCTATGGCTACACCTTC. This sequence encodes CASSEAVTHGAGPYGYTF.